The rows below give T cell receptor beta chains drawn from one sample of a study of long-term antiretroviral therapy in people with HIV. Profiled with immunoSEQ multiplex PCR; TCRdb holds only in-frame clones, not every one. The sample has around 25,000 clones, approximately 82% seen once. Sequenced material: unsorted PBMCs, taken 3 years after starting antiretroviral therapy. The source of these receptors is a man younger than 35 with HIV. The CDR3 runs from the conserved cysteine through the conserved F or W. D genes are given only for firm matches. Not every row has a clone size; where given, it reads once, few, many or a size class.

CASSAPGGGWDTQYF	TGTGCCAGCAGTGCCCCCGGGGGGGGATGGGATACGCAGTATTTT	TRBD2	TRBJ2-3	NA	TRBV6-1
CASSSQPGLGGEQYF	TGTGCCAGCAGCTCCCAGCCGGGACTAGGGGGAGAGCAGTACTTC	TRBD2	TRBJ2-7	NA	TRBV7-2
CASSLVRDRRHNNEQFF	TGCGCCAGCAGCTTGGTCCGGGACAGGAGACATAACAATGAGCAGTTCTTC	TRBD1	TRBJ2-1	NA	TRBV5-1
CASSVSTLNTEAFF	TGTGCCAGCAGCGTAAGTACCTTGAACACTGAAGCTTTCTTT	NA	TRBJ1-1	NA	TRBV9
CASRPTGGLNSPLHF	TGCGCCAGCAGACCTACAGGGGGTTTGAATTCACCCCTCCACTTT	TRBD1	TRBJ1-6	once	TRBV5-1
CASSPTSGGTKRGNEQFF	TGTGCCAGCAGCCCAACTAGCGGGGGGACAAAAAGGGGAAATGAGCAGTTCTTC	TRBD2	TRBJ2-1	NA	TRBV5-5
CASSSLGDRGEQFF	TGTGCCAGCAGCTCATTGGGAGATCGGGGTGAGCAGTTCTTC	NA	TRBJ2-1	NA	TRBV13
CATLVEPGTEAFF	TGTGCCACCCTCGTTGAGCCTGGCACTGAAGCTTTCTTT	NA	TRBJ1-1	NA	TRBV7-9
CASSMSGVEDYGYTF	TGTGCCAGTAGTATGTCCGGGGTTGAAGACTATGGCTACACCTTC	NA	TRBJ1-2	NA	TRBV19
CASSLARGYEQYF	TGTGCCAGCAGCTTAGCCCGGGGCTACGAGCAGTACTTC	NA	TRBJ2-7	NA	TRBV13
CASSLAGEVTGELFF	TGTGCCAGCAGCTTAGCGGGGGAAGTTACCGGGGAGCTGTTTTTT	NA	TRBJ2-2	NA	TRBV7-9
CATSRDLLYEQYF	TGTGCCACCAGCAGAGATCTCCTTTACGAGCAGTACTTC	NA	TRBJ2-7	NA	TRBV15
CAISESKASGDFNEQFF	TGTGCCATCAGTGAGTCTAAGGCTAGCGGGGATTTCAATGAGCAGTTCTTC	TRBD2	TRBJ2-1	NA	TRBV10-3
CASSPPMDSGGAYF	TGTGCCAGTAGTCCTCCCATGGATAGCGGGGGGGCTTATTTT	TRBD2	TRBJ2-3	NA	TRBV19
CAIAEGEGGLGYGYTF	TGTGCCATCGCTGAAGGGGAAGGGGGCTTGGGCTATGGCTACACCTTC	TRBD1	TRBJ1-2	NA	TRBV10-3
CASSNKAGNTGELFF	TGTGCCAGCAGTAATAAAGCGGGGAACACCGGGGAGCTGTTTTTT	NA	TRBJ2-2	few	TRBV27
CASSPEGLNTGELFF	TGTGCCAGCAGTCCAGAAGGGCTTAACACCGGGGAGCTGTTTTTT	NA	TRBJ2-2	NA	TRBV6-4
CASTTGGYTDTQYF	TGTGCCAGCACAACGGGGGGTTACACAGATACGCAGTATTTT	TRBD2	TRBJ2-3	NA	TRBV7-9
CASSDKADNYGYTF	TGTGCCAGCAGTGACAAGGCCGACAACTATGGCTACACCTTC	NA	TRBJ1-2	NA	TRBV2
CASSLEGAPYEQYF	TGTGCCAGCAGCTTGGAGGGGGCACCCTACGAGCAGTACTTC	TRBD1	TRBJ2-7	NA	TRBV5-6
CAWTQGLAGATETQYF	TGTGCCTGGACCCAGGGGCTAGCGGGGGCGACGGAGACCCAGTACTTC	TRBD2	TRBJ2-5	once	TRBV30
CASSREVTYNEQFF	TGTGCCAGCAGCCGTGAAGTAACCTACAATGAGCAGTTCTTC	NA	TRBJ2-1	NA	TRBV7-9
CATSKGLADETQYF	TGTGCCACCAGCAAGGGACTAGCGGATGAGACCCAGTACTTC	TRBD2	TRBJ2-5	NA	TRBV15
CASRTFQGYMNTEAFF	TGTGCCAGCAGAACGTTTCAGGGTTACATGAACACTGAAGCTTTCTTT	NA	TRBJ1-1	NA	TRBV27
CASSSGARGSQHF	TGTGCCAGTAGTTCAGGCGCTCGGGGGTCCCAGCATTTT	NA	TRBJ1-5	NA	TRBV19
CASSGTAQTNTGELFF	TGTGCCAGTTCCGGGACGGCCCAAACGAACACCGGGGAGCTGTTTTTT	NA	TRBJ2-2	NA	TRBV10-3
CASSPPGGGDTQYF	TGTGCCAGCTCACCACCCGGGGGGGGAGATACGCAGTATTTT	TRBD2	TRBJ2-3	once	TRBV18
CASSPGPENGYTF	TGCGCCAGCAGCCCCGGGCCTGAGAATGGCTACACCTTC	NA	TRBJ1-2	NA	TRBV5-1
CASSRDSLEAFF	TGTGCCAGCAGCCGGGACAGCTTAGAAGCTTTCTTT	TRBD1	TRBJ1-1	NA	TRBV28
CSAKRSYGYTF	TGCAGTGCTAAGAGGAGCTATGGCTACACCTTC	NA	TRBJ1-2	NA	TRBV20-1
CASSQDWPGLKETQYF	TGTGCCAGCAGCCAAGATTGGCCGGGACTTAAAGAGACCCAGTACTTC	NA	TRBJ2-5	NA	TRBV4-2
CASMIDRAREKLFF	TGTGCCAGCATGATAGACAGGGCCCGTGAAAAACTGTTTTTT	TRBD1	TRBJ1-4	NA	TRBV6-1
CASSPEQGAVNEKLFF	TGTGCCAGCAGCCCCGAACAGGGGGCGGTTAATGAAAAACTGTTTTTT	TRBD1	TRBJ1-4	NA	TRBV7-6
CASGPRTGANYNEQFF	TGTGCTAGTGGTCCCCGGACAGGGGCCAATTACAATGAGCAGTTCTTC	TRBD1	TRBJ2-1	few	TRBV12-5
CASSVTPSPTDTQYF	TGCGCCAGCAGTGTGACACCTTCCCCAACAGATACGCAGTATTTT	NA	TRBJ2-3	once	TRBV10-2
CASSVGTAYEQYF	TGTGCCAGCAGCGTGGGGACGGCCTACGAGCAGTACTTC	NA	TRBJ2-7	few	TRBV9
CASRERTGQNYGYTF	TGTGCCAGCAGGGAAAGGACAGGGCAGAACTATGGCTACACCTTC	TRBD1	TRBJ1-2	few	TRBV6-1
CASSYSPAIDTQYF	TGTGCCAGCAGTTACTCCCCCGCGATAGATACGCAGTATTTT	NA	TRBJ2-3	NA	TRBV6-5
CAWAYRDRMNTEAFF	TGTGCCTGGGCTTACCGGGACAGAATGAACACTGAAGCTTTCTTT	TRBD1	TRBJ1-1	NA	TRBV30
CSARAQNEQFF	TGCAGTGCTAGAGCCCAGAATGAGCAGTTCTTC	NA	TRBJ2-1	NA	TRBV20-1
CASSEAGTGGDTGELFF	TGTGCCAGCAGTGAAGCCGGGACAGGGGGCGACACCGGGGAGCTGTTTTTT	TRBD1	TRBJ2-2	NA	TRBV2
CASSSTEGGEKLFF	TGTGCCAGCAGCTCGACCGAGGGAGGAGAAAAACTGTTTTTT	NA	TRBJ1-4	once	TRBV7-9
CASSEKNPGYLNTEAFF	TGTGCCAGCAGTGAAAAAAACCCAGGTTACCTGAACACTGAAGCTTTCTTT	NA	TRBJ1-1	NA	TRBV2
CASSYDRDLDTEAFF	TGTGCCAGCAGTTATGACAGGGATCTGGACACTGAAGCTTTCTTT	TRBD1	TRBJ1-1	once	TRBV2
CATSRVRTDFHGYTF	TGTGCCACCAGCAGAGTTAGGACAGACTTTCATGGCTACACCTTC	NA	TRBJ1-2	NA	TRBV15
CASRQNTGELFF	TGTGCCAGCAGACAGAACACCGGGGAGCTGTTTTTT	NA	TRBJ2-2	NA	TRBV14
CASSPNPGRNEKLFF	TGTGCCAGCAGTCCTAACCCGGGACGGAATGAAAAACTGTTTTTT	NA	TRBJ1-4	NA	TRBV28
CSARDTSPLHF	TGCAGTGCTAGAGATACATCACCCCTCCACTTT	NA	TRBJ1-6	NA	TRBV20-1
CASSLTGNTEAFF	TGCGCCAGCAGCTTGACAGGGAACACTGAAGCTTTCTTT	NA	TRBJ1-1	NA	TRBV5-1
CASSSDYGYTF	TGTGCCAGCAGCTCTGATTATGGCTACACCTTC	NA	TRBJ1-2	few	TRBV7-9
CASSSPHNEQFF	TGTGCCAGCAGCTCCCCCCACAATGAGCAGTTCTTC	NA	TRBJ2-1	NA	TRBV6-6
CASSYSASYNSPLHF	TGTGCCAGCAGTTACTCCGCCAGTTATAATTCACCCCTCCACTTT	NA	TRBJ1-6	NA	TRBV6-5
CASSSPDRGQYF	TGTGCCAGCAGCTCACCGGACAGGGGCCAGTACTTC	TRBD1	TRBJ2-4	NA	TRBV7-9
CASSLYDSNYGYTF	TGTGCCAGCAGCTTGTACGACTCTAACTATGGCTACACCTTC	NA	TRBJ1-2	few	TRBV7-9
CASSWTGGSGGYTF	TGTGCCAGTAGCTGGACAGGGGGCTCGGGTGGCTACACCTTC	TRBD1	TRBJ1-2	medium-sized	TRBV19
CASSLDSSEQFF	TGTGCCAGCAGCTTAGATAGTAGCGAGCAGTTCTTC	NA	TRBJ2-1	NA	TRBV7-3
CASSYRSGTTLYEQYF	TGTGCCAGCAGTTACCGATCCGGGACAACCCTCTACGAGCAGTACTTC	NA	TRBJ2-7	NA	TRBV6-5
CASSLLGANVLTF	TGTGCCAGCTCACTCCTTGGGGCCAACGTCCTGACTTTC	NA	TRBJ2-6	NA	TRBV18
CSVGAGWAMNTEAFF	TGCAGCGTTGGAGCTGGGTGGGCGATGAACACTGAAGCTTTCTTT	NA	TRBJ1-1	NA	TRBV29-1
CASRPGTGGAYEKLFF	TGTGCCAGCAGACCCGGGACAGGGGGCGCGTATGAAAAACTGTTTTTT	TRBD1	TRBJ1-4	NA	TRBV28